Here is one TCR beta chain with its context. Antigen unknown. Clones were read by immunoSEQ multiplex PCR, and TCRdb kept only the in-frame ones, dropping some. The data contain 75,000 to 95,000 clones, under 95% of them singletons. This sample stems from a study of graft-versus-host responses after intestinal transplantation. Study outcomes and limitations: The marrow of recipients harbored GvH clones, and ileum or blood showed some of them first. With peak circulating GvH clone levels came an association with early post-transplant HvG declines.

V lost 4 bases, J lost 2 bases, and 2 bases lay in between. Per the germline V gene, CDR1 is MNHEY and CDR2 is SMNVEV (reference sequence). This CDR3 contains 11 residues. Source: unstimulated CD8+ T cells sorted from spleen or lymph node cells, taken before intestinal transplant. The chain joins TRBV27 to TRBJ2-5; unclear D gene. This receptor was obtained from a human donor who received an intestinal transplant. The CDR3, as DNA: TGTGCCAGCAGTTCTCAAGAGACCCAGTACTTC. Translation gives CASSSQETQYF.